Listed below are T cell receptor beta chains from one sample, sequenced in a study of identical twins. TCRdb reprocessed the 5' RACE reads with MiXCR, giving one entry per CDR3 protein. The data show around 250,000 distinct CDR3 sequences, about 13% seen once. These data were likewise used in another study, on yellow fever vaccine responses in identical twins.

What was sequenced was memory (CD45RO+) T cells sorted from blood. These receptors originate from a young woman in good health. Each CDR3 is given with its conserved first and last residue.

V gene,J gene,CDR3 length,CDR3 protein
TRBV29-1,TRBJ1-5,13,CSVGEDSSGPQHF
TRBV7-9,TRBJ2-7,17,CASSPGDRAALGYEQYF
TRBV2,TRBJ1-1,13,CASSEEANTEAFF
TRBV6-1,TRBJ2-7,13,CATTLIQGLEQYF
TRBV7-9,TRBJ2-1,15,CASSSGLAGWDEQFF
TRBV20-1,TRBJ2-1,16,CSARTQRVLTYNEQFF
TRBV3-1,TRBJ1-5,12,CASGVLGQPQHF
TRBV25-1,TRBJ2-7,13,CASSPTAREEQYF
TRBV6-4,TRBJ2-3,16,CASSEVAGSGTDTQYF
TRBV7-2,TRBJ2-1,15,CASSLTSGPYNEQFF
TRBV20-1,TRBJ2-1,15,CSARARLAAYNEQFF
TRBV12-3/TRBV12-4,TRBJ1-5,16,CASSEGSGQGIQPQHF
TRBV10-3,TRBJ2-3,16,CAISEGLGADTDTQYF
TRBV6-1,TRBJ2-6,15,CASRPLVSGANVLTF
TRBV5-4,TRBJ2-3,12,CASSDDWDTQYF
TRBV5-6,TRBJ2-1,13,CASSLISGGEQFF
TRBV20-1,TRBJ2-7,14,CSASPLAVEGQQYF
TRBV6-2/TRBV6-3,TRBJ1-1,13,CASQTGRNTEAFF
TRBV28,TRBJ1-2,14,CASRFGEGWDGYTF
TRBV7-9,TRBJ2-5,16,CASSLATRTAKETQYF
TRBV4-1,TRBJ2-2,16,CASSLRTGSNTGELFF
TRBV28,TRBJ2-2,17,CASSLSDKGSVTGELFF
TRBV16,TRBJ1-2,17,CASSQLTGGSTRYGYTF
TRBV7-2,TRBJ1-4,14,CASSLGTANEKLFF
TRBV20-1,TRBJ2-1,14,CSARLGLSYNEQFF
TRBV5-1,TRBJ1-1,15,CASSLAGQGWTEAFF
TRBV7-9,TRBJ2-4,12,CASSLTGDIQYF
TRBV20-1,TRBJ1-2,14,CSARTPGGRGGYTF
TRBV20-1,TRBJ2-3,14,CSASVSGSTDTQYF
TRBV7-6,TRBJ2-2,18,CASNQIKQGAVGTGELFF
TRBV6-5,TRBJ2-5,14,CASSSIVRQETQYF
TRBV11-1,TRBJ2-7,16,CASSSFGTGKLYEQYF